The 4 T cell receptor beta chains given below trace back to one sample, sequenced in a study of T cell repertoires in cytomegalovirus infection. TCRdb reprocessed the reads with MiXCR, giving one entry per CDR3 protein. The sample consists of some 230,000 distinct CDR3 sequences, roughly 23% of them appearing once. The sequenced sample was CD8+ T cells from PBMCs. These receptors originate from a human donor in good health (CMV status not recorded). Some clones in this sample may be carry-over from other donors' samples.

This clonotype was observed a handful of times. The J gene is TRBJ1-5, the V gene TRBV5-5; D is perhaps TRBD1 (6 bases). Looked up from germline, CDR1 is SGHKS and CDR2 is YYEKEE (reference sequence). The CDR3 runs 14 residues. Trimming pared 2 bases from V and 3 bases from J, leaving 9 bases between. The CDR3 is CASSFRGDNQPQHF. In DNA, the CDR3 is TGTGCCAGCAGCTTCAGGGGAGACAATCAGCCCCAGCATTTT.

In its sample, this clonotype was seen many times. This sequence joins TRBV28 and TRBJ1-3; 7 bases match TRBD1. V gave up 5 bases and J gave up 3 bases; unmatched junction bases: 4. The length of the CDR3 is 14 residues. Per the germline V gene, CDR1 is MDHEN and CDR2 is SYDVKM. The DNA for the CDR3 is TGTGCCAGCAGTACCCGGGACAGTGGAAACACCATATATTTT. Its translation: CASSTRDSGNTIYF.

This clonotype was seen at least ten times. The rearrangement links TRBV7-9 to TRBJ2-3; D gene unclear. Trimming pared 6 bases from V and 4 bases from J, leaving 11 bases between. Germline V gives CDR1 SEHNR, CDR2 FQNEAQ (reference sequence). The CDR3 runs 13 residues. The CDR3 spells CASRLTNPDTQYF. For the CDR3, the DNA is TGTGCCAGCAGGCTTACCAATCCAGATACGCAGTATTTT.

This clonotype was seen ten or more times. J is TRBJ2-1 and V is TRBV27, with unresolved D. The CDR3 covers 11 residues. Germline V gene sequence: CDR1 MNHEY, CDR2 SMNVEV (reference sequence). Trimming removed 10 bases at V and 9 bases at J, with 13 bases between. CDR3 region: CATGPSGEQFF. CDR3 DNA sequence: TGTGCCACCGGCCCTTCGGGTGAGCAGTTCTTC.